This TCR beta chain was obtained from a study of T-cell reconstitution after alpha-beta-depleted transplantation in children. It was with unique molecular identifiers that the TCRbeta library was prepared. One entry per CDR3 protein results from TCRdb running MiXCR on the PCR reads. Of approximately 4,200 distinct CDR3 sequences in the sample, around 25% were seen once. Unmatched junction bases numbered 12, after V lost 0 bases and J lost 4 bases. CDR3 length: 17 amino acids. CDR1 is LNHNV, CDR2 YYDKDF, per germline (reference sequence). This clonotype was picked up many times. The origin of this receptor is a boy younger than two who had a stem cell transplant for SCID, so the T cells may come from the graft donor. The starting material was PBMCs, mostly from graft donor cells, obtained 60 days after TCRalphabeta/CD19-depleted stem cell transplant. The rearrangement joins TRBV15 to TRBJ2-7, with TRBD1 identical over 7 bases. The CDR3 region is CATSRDLGQRLPYEQYF. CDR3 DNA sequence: TGTGCCACCAGCAGAGATTTGGGACAGCGGCTTCCGTACGAGCAGTACTTC.